These 29 T cell receptor beta chains share one sample of origin, sequenced in a study of T cell responses to AZD1222 COVID-19 vaccine. Using immunoSEQ multiplex PCR, the repertoire was profiled, and TCRdb retains in-frame clones only, with some absent. The sample contains around 95,000 clones, around 87% of which appear only once. The starting material was peripheral blood, obtained on day 0 of AZD1222 vaccination. These receptors were obtained from an adult in good health.

This clone was counted a few times. The rearrangement joins TRBV4-3 to TRBJ2-5, with 8 bases lining up with TRBD1. Germline V CDR1 and CDR2: LGHNA, YSLEER. The CDR3 totals 17 residues. V shed 0 bases, J shed 5 bases, and the junction held 11 bases outside the gene matches. CDR3 coding DNA: TGCGCCAGCAGCCAAGACCTTCCCGGGACAGGTCGGGAGACCCAGTACTTC. Translating it yields CASSQDLPGTGRETQYF.

This chain connects TRBV7-2 to TRBJ1-2, with 12 bases identical to TRBD1. The CDR3 length is 18 residues. V lost 1 base to trimming and J lost 4 bases; unmatched junction nucleotides: 10. CDR1 SGHTA and CDR2 FQGNSA come from the germline V gene. Here the CDR3 reads CASSLGVGTGGAGYGYTF. In nucleotides, the CDR3 is TGTGCCAGCAGCTTAGGAGTAGGGACAGGGGGCGCGGGCTATGGCTACACCTTC. Combining the CDR3 with reference TRBV7-2 and TRBJ1-2 gives the whole variable domain GAGVSQSPSNKVTEKGKDVELRCDPISGHTALYWYRQSLGQGLEFLIYFQGNSAPDKSGLPSDRFSAERTGGSVSTLTIQRTQQEDSAVYLCASSLGVGTGGAGYGYTFGSGTRLTVV.

V usage is TRBV10-2 and J usage is TRBJ1-5, with D unclear. Trimming cost V 6 bases and J 0 bases, with 15 bases left between them. Germline V CDR1 and CDR2: WSHSY, SAAADI. The CDR3 has 16 residues. CDR3: CASRGPLSYSNQPQHF. CDR3 nucleotides: TGCGCCAGCAGGGGCCCACTTTCCTATAGCAATCAGCCCCAGCATTTT.

Details on this clone: The sample carries other DNA sequences with the same CDR3. The chain is built from TRBV28 and TRBJ1-2; D gene uncertain. V was pared by 3 bases and J by 5 bases, with 7 bases between. CDR1 MDHEN and CDR2 SYDVKM come from the germline V gene. The CDR3 runs 12 residues. CDR3 protein: CASSLRNYGYTF. CDR3 in DNA: TGTGCCAGCAGTTTGAGGAATTATGGCTACACCTTC.

The rearrangement links TRBV4-1 to TRBJ2-7; 10 bases are a match to TRBD1. The CDR3 sequence is 15 residues long. The V gene's germline CDR1 is MGHRA and CDR2 YSYEKL. Trimming at V came to 0 bases and at J to 4 bases, leaving 3 bases not matched to a gene. The CDR3 DNA is TGCGCCAGCAGCCAAGATGGGGGACAGGGGTACGAGCAGTACTTC. This codes for CASSQDGGQGYEQYF.

The chain joins TRBV28 to TRBJ2-7, with 15 bases aligning to TRBD2. In germline, CDR1 is MDHEN, CDR2 SYDVKM. This CDR3 region has 17 residues. The V segment lost 5 bases and the J segment 3 bases; nucleotides outside the gene matches: 8. The DNA of the CDR3 is TGTGCCAGCAGTAGTTCCCCGGGACTAGCGGGAGGCTACGAGCAGTACTTC. Protein: CASSSSPGLAGGYEQYF.

This chain joins TRBV29-1 and TRBJ1-3; no firm D call. CDR1 is SQVTM, CDR2 ANQGSEA, per germline. V lost 2 bases, J lost 0 bases, and 8 bases lay in between. The CDR3 runs to 14 residues. The CDR3 protein is CSVEQQNSGNTIYF. In DNA, the CDR3 is TGCAGCGTTGAACAACAGAACTCTGGAAACACCATATATTTT. The full variable domain, completed using reference TRBV29-1 and TRBJ1-3, is SAVISQKPSRDICQRGTSLTIQCQVDSQVTMMFWYRQQPGQSLTLIATANQGSEATYESGFVIDKFPISRPNLTFSTLTVSNMSPEDSSIYLCSVEQQNSGNTIYFGEGSWLTVV.

This sequence joins TRBV28 and TRBJ1-3, with 7 bases identical to TRBD1. V was pared by 5 bases and J by 2 bases, with 6 bases of the junction left unmatched. The length of the CDR3 is 15 residues. Germline V gives CDR1 MDHEN, CDR2 SYDVKM. CDR3: CASSETGSPGNTIYF. CDR3 DNA: TGTGCCAGCAGTGAGACAGGGAGCCCTGGAAACACCATATATTTT.

The chain recombines TRBV18 with TRBJ1-5; 8 bases match TRBD1. With V trimmed by 5 bases and J by 7 bases, 7 bases remained unmatched. Germline V lookup: CDR1 KGHSH, CDR2 LQKENI. The CDR3 is made up of 14 amino acids. The CDR3 loop is CASSTGQGSQPQHF. The CDR3 DNA follows: TGTGCCAGCTCAACAGGACAGGGCTCCCAGCCCCAGCATTTT.

The chain couples TRBV7-2 to TRBJ1-1, with D unclear. The V and J ends lost 3 bases and 3 bases respectively, with 11 bases between them. Germline V lookup: CDR1 SGHTA, CDR2 FQGNSA. This CDR3 is built from 14 residues. This chain's CDR3 is CASSLGIRHTEAFF. In nucleotides, the CDR3 is TGTGCCAGCAGCTTGGGGATCAGACACACTGAAGCTTTCTTT.

The sample holds one count of this clone. The chain couples TRBV6-1 to TRBJ1-5; D call uncertain. The V gene lost 1 base and the J gene lost 6 bases, with 13 bases spanning the gap. Looked up from germline, CDR1 is MNHNS and CDR2 is SASEGT. CDR3 length: 15 residues. CDR3 nucleotide sequence: TGTGCCAGCAGTGAAGTACACGGTTCTAGTCAGCCCCAGCATTTT. This translates into CASSEVHGSSQPQHF.

The chain recombines TRBV9 with TRBJ1-3; TRBD1 aligns across 8 bases. Germline CDR1 SGDLS, CDR2 YYNGEE. The CDR3 runs 18 residues. V trimming: 2 bases; J trimming: 0 bases; junction bases outside the gene matches: 10. The CDR3 loop reads CASSVGQGLPTSGNTIYF. As DNA, the CDR3 is TGTGCCAGCAGCGTTGGACAGGGACTCCCGACCTCTGGAAACACCATATATTTT.

The rearrangement links TRBV9 to TRBJ1-1; tentatively, D is TRBD1 (5 bases). The length of the CDR3 is 14 residues. V was pared by 4 bases and J by 4 bases, with 14 bases between. Germline CDR1 reads SGDLS; CDR2 reads YYNGEE. The CDR3 DNA reads TGTGCCAGCAGCTCGCATTTGGGGGTCACTGAAGCTTTCTTT. The encoded protein is CASSSHLGVTEAFF.

The CDR3 sequence is CASTTTGIYGYTF. The CDR3 DNA follows: TGTGCCAGCACCACAACAGGGATATATGGCTACACCTTC. The V gene is TRBV7-2, the J gene TRBJ1-2, with D perhaps matching TRBD1 (6 bases). CDR1 and CDR2 from the germline V gene are SGHTA and FQGNSA. V was pared by 7 bases and J by 5 bases, with 14 bases between. The CDR3 totals 13 residues.

This sequence joins TRBV7-9 and TRBJ1-1; D might be TRBD1 (5 bases). CDR3 length: 16 amino acids. Between the trimmed V and J ends, which lost 0 bases and 3 bases, there was a span of 14 bases. Germline V gives CDR1 SEHNR, CDR2 FQNEAQ (reference sequence). CDR3 loop: CASSLARARMDTEAFF. CDR3 nucleotide sequence: TGTGCCAGCAGCTTAGCCAGGGCCCGAATGGACACTGAAGCTTTCTTT. The complete variable domain, with remaining parts taken from reference TRBV7-9 and TRBJ1-1, reads DTGVSQNPRHKITKRGQNVTFRCDPISEHNRLYWYRQTLGQGPEFLTYFQNEAQLEKSRLLSDRFSAERPKGSFSTLEIQRTEQGDSAMYLCASSLARARMDTEAFFGQGTRLTVV.

The chain has TRBV7-3 and TRBJ2-1, with 11 bases aligning to TRBD2. The CDR3 sequence is 18 residues long. After removal of 1 base from V and 4 bases from J, the junction contained 9 bases not matched to a gene. The germline CDR1 and CDR2 sequences are SGHTA and FQGTGA. CDR3 loop: CASSLIPRVAGGYNEQFF. The CDR3 nucleotides are TGTGCCAGCAGCTTAATCCCCCGCGTAGCGGGAGGGTACAATGAGCAGTTCTTC. Combining the CDR3 with reference TRBV7-3 and TRBJ2-1 gives the whole variable domain GAGVSQTPSNKVTEKGKYVELRCDPISGHTALYWYRQSLGQGPEFLIYFQGTGAADDSGLPNDRFFAVRPEGSVSTLKIQRTERGDSAVYLCASSLIPRVAGGYNEQFFGPGTRLTVL.

V usage is TRBV5-1 and J usage is TRBJ1-2, with TRBD1 matching 7 bases. After removal of 0 bases from V and 2 bases from J, the junction contained 1 base not matched to a gene. Germline V gives CDR1 SGHRS, CDR2 YFSETQ. This CDR3 spans 14 amino acids. CDR3: CASSLGQGNYGYTF. As DNA, the CDR3 is TGCGCCAGCAGCTTGGGACAGGGCAACTATGGCTACACCTTC.

This clone has only one observation. The V call is TRBV21-1, the J call TRBJ2-7; the D segment call TRBD2 is taken from the table without a DNA check. TRBV21-1 is a known pseudogene. The CDR3 runs to 16 residues. The CDR3 DNA sequence: TGTGCCAGCAGCAAAGAGGCCAGCGGGGGTTCCTACGAGCAGTACTTC. It codes for CASSKEASGGSYEQYF.

The rearrangement joins TRBV27 to TRBJ1-5; D perhaps matches TRBD1 (6 bases). Germline assignment: CDR1 MNHEY and CDR2 SMNVEV (reference sequence). Deletions cut 3 bases from V and 7 bases from J, with 13 bases between. The CDR3 is 14 residues long. The CDR3 here is CASSLAGAGQPQHF. In DNA form, the CDR3 reads TGTGCCAGCAGTTTGGCAGGGGCAGGGCAGCCCCAGCATTTT.

This clone has a single count. V gene TRBV2 combines with J gene TRBJ1-1; D unclear. The CDR3 covers 13 residues. Germline V CDR1 and CDR2: SNHLY, FYNNEI. V was trimmed by 4 bases and J by 3 bases, leaving 9 bases between them. The DNA for the CDR3 is TGTGCCAGCAGTGGAGAAGGGTACACTGAAGCTTTCTTT. Translating gives CASSGEGYTEAFF. Together with reference TRBV2 and TRBJ1-1, the CDR3 gives the full variable domain: EPEVTQTPSHQVTQMGQEVILRCVPISNHLYFYWYRQILGQKVEFLVSFYNNEISEKSEIFDDQFSVERPDGSNFTLKIRSTKLEDSAMYFCASSGEGYTEAFFGQGTRLTVV.

The V and J genes are TRBV6-5 and TRBJ1-2; maybe TRBD1 (5 bases). V was trimmed by 6 bases and J by 3 bases, leaving 17 bases between them. CDR1 and CDR2 (germline): MNHEY, SVGAGI. The CDR3 extends over 15 amino acids. CDR3 residues: CASSRGRGDYYGYTF. The CDR3 coding sequence is TGTGCCAGCAGCCGGGGCAGAGGGGACTACTATGGCTACACCTTC.

The chain carries TRBV5-1 and TRBJ1-5; tentatively, D is TRBD1 (5 bases). Trimming left V 0 bases short and J 2 bases short, with 6 bases between. The CDR3 runs 14 residues. The germline V gene has CDR1 SGHRS and CDR2 YFSETQ. For the CDR3, the DNA is TGCGCCAGCAGCTTGGTGGGGGGCAATCAGCCCCAGCATTTT. It specifies CASSLVGGNQPQHF.

V is TRBV6-5 and J is TRBJ1-1; D is possibly TRBD1 (6 bases). Trimming cost V 11 bases and J 4 bases, with 20 bases left between them. CDR3 length equals 14 residues. CDR1 and CDR2 from the germline V gene are MNHEY and SVGAGI. The CDR3 DNA reads TGTGCCGCGGGGGCGAGGGGTTCGAGCACTGAAGCTTTCTTT. This encodes CAAGARGSSTEAFF.

The chain carries TRBV10-3 and TRBJ1-3, with D possibly matching TRBD1 (6 bases). The CDR3 has 14 residues. Trimming took 3 bases from V and 1 from J, leaving 7 bases between them. Germline assignment: CDR1 ENHRY and CDR2 SYGVKD. The CDR3 DNA reads TGTGCCATCAGTGACAGGGGATCTGGAAACACCATATATTTT. This sequence encodes CAISDRGSGNTIYF.

The rearrangement uses TRBV24-1 and TRBJ1-5; D is unclear. V was clipped by 12 bases and J by 4 bases, with 18 bases between them. Germline CDR1 is KGHDR and CDR2 is SFDVKD. The CDR3 has 14 amino acids. This chain's CDR3 is CASSDTRSNQPQHF. Written as DNA, the CDR3 is TGTGCCTCTTCCGACACAAGATCTAATCAGCCCCAGCATTTT.

This chain links TRBV3-1 (or the pseudogene TRBV3-2) with TRBJ2-6, with D tentatively TRBD1 (5 bases). V was cut by 3 bases and J by 2 bases, with 11 bases left in between. Germline V CDR1 and CDR2: LGHDT, YNNKEL (reference sequence). There are 16 residues in the CDR3. Here the CDR3 reads CASSHGARAGANVLTF. CDR3 coding DNA: TGTGCCAGCAGCCATGGGGCTAGGGCTGGGGCCAACGTCCTGACTTTC.

The J gene is TRBJ1-2, the V gene TRBV4-1, with 8 positions matching TRBD1. The CDR3 runs to 15 residues. With 0 bases clipped from V and 0 bases from J, the junction kept 0 bases outside the gene matches. Germline V lookup: CDR1 MGHRA, CDR2 YSYEKL. The CDR3 nucleotides are TGCGCCAGCAGCCAAGAGACAGGGGCTAACTATGGCTACACCTTC. It codes for CASSQETGANYGYTF.

This sequence joins TRBV28 and TRBJ1-2; tentatively, D is TRBD1 (5 bases). Looked up from germline, CDR1 is MDHEN and CDR2 is SYDVKM. The V end lost 3 bases, the J end lost 7 bases, and 9 bases lay between the germline ends. This CDR3 region has 12 residues. CDR3 coding DNA: TGTGCCAGCAGTTTTATGGGGGGTGGCTACACCTTC. Translated, it gives CASSFMGGGYTF.

The gene calls are TRBV6-6 and TRBJ2-2, with a possible D match to TRBD2 (6 bases). Per germline, CDR1 MNHNY and CDR2 SVGAGI (reference sequence). The CDR3 has 15 residues. Trimming left V 4 bases short and J 1 base short, with 10 bases between. This CDR3 reads CASSLAVWNTGELFF. CDR3 DNA: TGTGCCAGCAGTTTAGCGGTCTGGAACACCGGGGAGCTGTTTTTT.